Sequencing of this T cell receptor (beta chain) was carried out in a study of blood T cell repertoires in COVID-19. The wider study: Spain, Italy and the United States supplied samples that represented acute and convalescent COVID-19. T cells, B-cell-depleted T cells, or PBMCs supplied cDNA or gDNA.

This clone was counted a single time. Original handling: It was from reference gene primer amplification that nucleated cell counts were estimated. The assay was immunoSEQ multiplex PCR, and TCRdb's table has in-frame clones only and misses some. V and J calls and clone size come straight from that table; D and trimming were deduced from the DNA. The sample has 150,000 to 200,000 clones, around 81% seen once; the top ten hold roughly 9.6%. V was clipped by 3 bases and J by 3 bases, with 12 bases between them. This CDR3 is built from 14 residues. CDR1 and CDR2 from the germline V gene are LGHDT and YNNKEL (reference sequence).

The clonotype was recovered from a man aged 60-69 years with active or convalescent COVID-19. Specimen: peripheral blood. V and J are TRBV3-1 (or the pseudogene TRBV3-2) and TRBJ2-7; D remains ambiguous. CDR3: CASSQVRTDYEQYF. CDR3 nucleotides: TGTGCCAGCAGCCAGGTGAGAACAGACTACGAGCAGTACTTC.